This TCR beta chain emerged from a study of PD-L1 blockade in urothelial cancer. CDR1 is WNHNN and CDR2 is SYGVQD in the germline V gene (reference sequence). Trimming at V came to 5 bases and at J to 4 bases, leaving 4 bases not matched to a gene. This CDR3 is 15 amino acids long. The data were produced by immunoSEQ multiplex PCR, yet TCRdb's version contains in-frame clones alone and is incomplete. The sample records 100,000 to 150,000 clones, 84% being singletons. Described time point: pretreatment peripheral blood. The chain has TRBV10-1 and TRBJ2-3; 12 bases agree with TRBD2. Sample: PBMCs, taken around atezolizumab (anti-PD-L1) treatment. This receptor was obtained from a man aged 45-60 years with urothelial cancer. The CDR3 DNA sequence: TGCGCCAGCAGTTCGACTAGCGGGAGTTCAGATACGCAGTATTTT. This encodes CASSSTSGSSDTQYF.